Sequencing of this TCR beta chain was carried out in a study of blood T cell repertoires in COVID-19. Study-wide context: Sources were T cells, B-cell-depleted T cells, or PBMCs; the material itself was cDNA or gDNA.

Under the authors' procedure: Reference gene primer amplification in the assay estimated nucleated cell counts. The repertoire was sequenced with immunoSEQ multiplex PCR; TCRdb's copy has only in-frame clones and lacks some. V and J calls and clone size are those listed in that table; D and trimming were worked out from the DNA. Altogether roughly 49,000 clones are present, 70% to 90% being singletons, with the ten largest covering about 4.2%. Trimming took 0 bases from V and 0 from J; bases not matched to a gene: 4. CDR1 and CDR2 from the germline V gene are GTSNPN and SVGIG (reference sequence). CDR3 length: 15 residues.

This sequence originates from a man older than 75 with active COVID-19. The sample taken for sequencing was peripheral blood. This chain joins TRBV30 and TRBJ2-5, with 7 bases lining up with TRBD1. In nucleotides, the CDR3 is TGTGCCTGGAGTGTCGGGACAGCTTACCAAGAGACCCAGTACTTC. Protein sequence: CAWSVGTAYQETQYF.